This T cell receptor beta chain was obtained from a study of blood T cell repertoires in COVID-19. As for the study in general: Acute-phase and convalescent COVID-19 samples originated in the United States, Italy and Spain. The cDNA or gDNA used as material had been derived from T cells, B-cell-depleted T cells, or PBMCs.

Original processing notes: Estimation of nucleated cell counts relied on the amplification of reference gene primers. The data were produced by immunoSEQ multiplex PCR, yet TCRdb's version contains in-frame clones alone and is incomplete. V and J calls and clone size are those listed in that table; D and trimming were worked out from the DNA. The sample lists 650,000 to 800,000 clones; approximately 90% were seen once. CDR1 and CDR2 (germline): LGHDT, YNNKEL (reference sequence). The CDR3 has 16 amino acids. V was trimmed by 0 bases and J by 3 bases, leaving 15 bases between them. The specimen sequenced was peripheral blood. The receptor was derived from a woman aged 18-35 years with acute or convalescent COVID-19. The chain is built from TRBV3-1 (or the pseudogene TRBV3-2) and TRBJ2-7; D call uncertain. CDR3 bases: TGTGCCAGCAGCCAAGAAACAACGCAAATTTTCTACGAGCAGTACTTC. Amino acid sequence: CASSQETTQIFYEQYF.